The 29 T cell receptor beta chains reported below all come from one sample, sequenced in a study of long-term antiretroviral therapy in people with HIV. Sequencing relied on immunoSEQ assay v3.0, run at survey level. Measured with immunoSEQ multiplex PCR; TCRdb has only the in-frame clones, and not every one. The sample carries about 23,000 clones, roughly four fifths recorded once. Material: unsorted PBMCs, obtained 0.3 years after starting antiretroviral therapy. The receptors shown here come from a man aged 45-65 years with HIV.

V usage is TRBV19 and J usage is TRBJ2-3, with 8 bases lining up with TRBD2. This CDR3 has 15 amino acids. Germline CDR1 reads LNHDA; CDR2 reads SQIVND (reference sequence). V lost 3 bases, J lost 1 base, and 3 bases stayed unmatched. CDR3 in DNA: TGTGCCAGTAGTATCACTAGCGGACGCACAGATACGCAGTATTTT. It translates to CASSITSGRTDTQYF.

The chain joins TRBV30 to TRBJ2-6, with D hard to call. The V and J ends lost 2 bases and 0 bases respectively, with 8 bases between them. The CDR3 is 15 amino acids. Germline CDR1 GTSNPN, CDR2 SVGIG (reference sequence). The CDR3 nucleotides read TGTGCCTGGAGTACCGGAAACTCTGGGGCCAACGTCCTGACTTTC. Protein: CAWSTGNSGANVLTF.

In this sample, this clone turned up a few times. J is TRBJ1-2 and V is TRBV19; D is ambiguous. The CDR3 loop spans 13 amino acids. Germline V gene data show CDR1 as LNHDA and CDR2 as SQIVND (reference sequence). V lost 2 bases to trimming and J lost 1 base, with 5 bases between them. CDR3 sequence reads: CASSILGNYGYTF. The DNA of the CDR3 is TGTGCCAGTAGTATACTCGGTAACTATGGCTACACCTTC.

The rearrangement joins TRBV11-2 to TRBJ2-3; a weak D match, TRBD2 (6 bases). The germline V gene encodes CDR1 SGHAT and CDR2 FQNNGV. There are 15 residues in the CDR3. V was pared by 1 base and J by 1 base, with 9 bases between. The CDR3 loop is CASSLGWGGTDTQYF. CDR3 sequence (DNA): TGTGCCAGCAGCTTAGGGTGGGGGGGCACAGATACGCAGTATTTT.

The chain recombines TRBV5-4 with TRBJ2-5; 10 nucleotides match TRBD2. After removal of 3 bases from V and 4 bases from J, the junction contained 9 bases not matched to a gene. The CDR3 covers 16 residues. CDR1 SGHNT and CDR2 YYREEE come from the germline V gene (reference sequence). This CDR3 is CASSSLLAGSGETQYF. The CDR3 region has the DNA TGTGCCAGCAGCTCCTTACTAGCGGGGAGTGGAGAGACCCAGTACTTC.

V and J are TRBV5-4 and TRBJ2-7; TRBD1 matches at 8 bases. CDR1 and CDR2 from the germline V gene are SGHNT and YYREEE (reference sequence). V dropped 4 bases and J dropped 5; count of bases not matched to a gene: 5. The CDR3 runs to 13 residues. The CDR3 coding sequence is TGTGCCAGCAGCCGAGGACAGGGCGACGAGCAGTACTTC. Translation: CASSRGQGDEQYF.

This clone was detected only a few times. The chain couples TRBV7-2 to TRBJ2-5; perhaps D is TRBD1 or TRBD2 (6 bases each). The V gene lost 1 base and the J gene lost 5 bases, with 14 bases spanning the gap. Germline assignment: CDR1 SGHTA and CDR2 FQGNSA. There are 15 residues in the CDR3. Written as DNA, the CDR3 is TGTGCCAGCAGCTTAGTGGAGGGGGACCGGGAGACCCAGTACTTC. It translates to CASSLVEGDRETQYF.

CDR3 residues: CASSISGTGNTIYF. In nucleotides, the CDR3 is TGTGCCAGTAGTATTTCGGGGACTGGAAACACCATATATTTT. This chain connects TRBV19 to TRBJ1-3; D gene uncertain. Germline-derived CDR1 and CDR2 are LNHDA and SQIVND (reference sequence). V was clipped by 3 bases and J by 2 bases, with 8 bases between them. The CDR3 loop spans 14 amino acids. The full variable domain, rest sourced from reference TRBV19 and TRBJ1-3, is DGGITQSPKYLFRKEGQNVTLSCEQNLNHDAMYWYRQDPGQGLRLIYYSQIVNDFQKGDIAEGYSVSREKKESFPLTVTSAQKNPTAFYLCASSISGTGNTIYFGEGSWLTVV.

Regarding this clone: One end of the junction varies from germline; a read error may be responsible. This chain joins TRBV7-7 and TRBJ2-1; TRBD1 or TRBD2 may be the D gene (5 bases each). Germline lookup yields CDR1 SSHAT and CDR2 FNYEAQ (reference sequence). The CDR3 totals 16 residues. The CDR3 here is CASSLDLTAWGHEQFF. The DNA of the CDR3 is TGTGCTAGCAGCTTAGATTTAACGGCTTGGGGACATGAGCAGTTCTTC.

The rearrangement joins TRBV7-9 to TRBJ2-1, with unresolved D. The ends were cut back, 0 bases at V and 4 bases at J, with 22 bases in the middle. The CDR3 consists of 19 residues. Germline V lookup: CDR1 SEHNR, CDR2 FQNEAQ (reference sequence). As DNA, the CDR3 is TGTGCCAGCAGCTTAGCGGGTTTGAATCGAGACGACGGGTACAATGAGCAGTTCTTC. Translation gives CASSLAGLNRDDGYNEQFF.

The chain uses TRBV30 and TRBJ2-7, with D possibly matching TRBD2 (6 bases). The V end was cut by 2 bases, the J end by 2 bases, with 19 bases between. Per the germline V gene, CDR1 is GTSNPN and CDR2 is SVGIG (reference sequence). This CDR3 comprises 16 residues. Here the CDR3 DNA reads TGTGCCTGGAGTATTCCCCGGCTAGCGCAAACCTACGAGCAGTACTTC. As protein: CAWSIPRLAQTYEQYF.

The rearrangement uses TRBV7-2 and TRBJ1-5; 7 bases map to TRBD1. Germline lookup yields CDR1 SGHTA and CDR2 FQGNSA. Trimming cost V 1 base and J 5 bases; bases outside gene matches: 5. This CDR3 contains 15 residues. CDR3: CASSLVGTADQPQHF. The CDR3 DNA reads TGTGCCAGCAGCTTAGTCGGGACAGCGGATCAGCCCCAGCATTTT.

The rearrangement joins TRBV6-6 to TRBJ1-5, with 7 positions matching TRBD1. Unmatched junction bases numbered 0, after V lost 8 bases and J lost 2 bases. The CDR3 has 12 residues. Germline V gene sequence: CDR1 MNHNY, CDR2 SVGAGI (reference sequence). CDR3 nucleotides: TGTGCCAGCGGACAGGGCAATCAGCCCCAGCATTTT. Translating it yields CASGQGNQPQHF.

The chain joins TRBV28 to TRBJ1-1; possibly TRBD1 for D (6 bases). Looked up from germline, CDR1 is MDHEN and CDR2 is SYDVKM. Trimming shortened V by 3 bases and J by 5 bases, and 19 bases separated the two germline ends. The CDR3 is made up of 16 amino acids. The CDR3, as DNA: TGTGCCAGCAGTTTTATAGGGACAAAGGAAGCGACTGAAGCTTTCTTT. It yields the protein CASSFIGTKEATEAFF.

V usage is TRBV29-1 and J usage is TRBJ2-3; 7 bases are shared with TRBD2. V lost 3 bases and J lost 4; bases outside the gene matches: 7. The CDR3 is 14 residues long. From germline, CDR1 is SQVTM and CDR2 ANQGSEA. Here the CDR3 reads CSVDAGLIPDTQYF. The CDR3 nucleotides read TGCAGCGTTGACGCGGGACTAATACCAGATACGCAGTATTTT.

CDR3 coding DNA: TGTGCCAGCAGCTACTGCGGGACAGAGATATTTTGTGGATTGGGCACTGAAGCTTTCTTT. It specifies CASSYCGTEIFCGLGTEAFF. The chain uses TRBV5-8 and TRBJ1-1; 7 bases line up with TRBD1. The CDR3 runs 20 residues. CDR1 SGHTS and CDR2 YDEGEE come from the germline V gene. V gave up 3 bases and J gave up 4 bases; unmatched junction bases: 24.

V and J are TRBV11-2 and TRBJ1-2, with D unresolved. Germline-derived CDR1 and CDR2 are SGHAT and FQNNGV. V was pared by 1 base and J by 8 bases, with 17 bases between. The CDR3 runs to 15 residues. The CDR3 protein is CASSLGSQLSEGYTF. The CDR3 DNA reads as TGTGCCAGCAGCTTAGGGTCCCAACTTTCAGAAGGCTACACCTTC.

V gene TRBV5-4 combines with J gene TRBJ2-2, with 12 bases that match TRBD2. Germline V gene data show CDR1 as SGHNT and CDR2 as YYREEE (reference sequence). With V trimmed by 4 bases and J by 5 bases, 3 bases remained unmatched. The CDR3 is made up of 15 amino acids. CDR3 in DNA: TGTGCCAGCAGCCCAGGGACTAGCGGGACCGGGGAGCTGTTTTTT. This codes for CASSPGTSGTGELFF. The variable domain in full, with the rest retrieved from reference TRBV5-4 and TRBJ2-2, is ETGVTQSPTHLIKTRGQQVTLRCSSQSGHNTVSWYQQALGQGPQFIFQYYREEENGRGNFPPRFSGLQFPNYSSELNVNALELDDSALYLCASSPGTSGTGELFFGEGSRLTVL.

This chain joins TRBV19 and TRBJ2-5; 13 bases are a match to TRBD2. Per the germline V gene, CDR1 is LNHDA and CDR2 is SQIVND (reference sequence). This CDR3 has 16 residues. The ends lost 5 bases at V and 2 bases at J; junction bases unmatched: 5. The CDR3 loop is CASSPRTSGGQETQYF. CDR3 nucleotides: TGTGCCAGTAGTCCGCGGACTAGCGGGGGACAAGAGACCCAGTACTTC.

The chain uses TRBV7-8 and TRBJ1-2; unclear D gene. Per the germline V gene, CDR1 is SGHVS and CDR2 is FQNEAQ. Trimming removed 2 bases at V and 1 base at J, with 11 bases between. The CDR3 contains 15 residues. CDR3 bases: TGTGCCAGCAGCTTATCGGGAACAGATAACTATGGCTACACCTTC. This encodes CASSLSGTDNYGYTF. Variable domain in full (rest from reference TRBV7-8 and TRBJ1-2): GAGVSQSPRYKVAKRGQDVALRCDPISGHVSLFWYQQALGQGPEFLTYFQNEAQLDKSGLPSDRFFAERPEGSVSTLKIQRTQQEDSAVYLCASSLSGTDNYGYTFGSGTRLTVV.

This rearrangement joins TRBV28 to TRBJ2-7; 10 bases are a match to TRBD1. The ends lost 2 bases at V and 1 base at J; junction bases unmatched: 11. There are 18 residues in the CDR3. Germline values: CDR1 MDHEN, CDR2 SYDVKM. The CDR3 reads CASSLVKIRDRGSYEQYF. Here the CDR3 DNA reads TGTGCCAGCAGTTTAGTTAAGATCCGGGACAGGGGTTCCTACGAGCAGTACTTC.

The rearrangement uses TRBV25-1 and TRBJ2-1; D gene unclear. The CDR3 has 15 residues. Trimming took off 3 bases at V and 1 base at J, with 10 bases between the two ends. The germline gives CDR1 MGHDK, CDR2 SYGVNS. Here the CDR3 DNA reads TGTGCCAGCAGTGACGGAGCGCCTTCCTACAATGAGCAGTTCTTC. The encoded protein is CASSDGAPSYNEQFF.

V gene TRBV16 combines with J gene TRBJ1-6; TRBD1 is a possible D gene (5 bases). Trimming removed 3 bases at V and 1 base at J, with 13 bases between. CDR1 is KGHSY and CDR2 is FQNENV in the germline V gene. This CDR3 contains 17 residues. This CDR3 reads CASSHSPGRSYNSPLHF. The CDR3 DNA reads as TGTGCCAGCAGCCATAGTCCAGGGAGGTCCTATAATTCACCCCTCCACTTT.

The rearrangement links TRBV7-2 to TRBJ2-6; tentatively, D is TRBD2 (5 bases). V was pared by 0 bases and J by 1 base, with 7 bases between. Germline loops: CDR1 SGHTA, CDR2 FQGNSA. CDR3 length: 16 residues. The CDR3 spells CASSLAGGSGANVLTF. The CDR3 DNA sequence: TGTGCCAGCAGCTTAGCGGGCGGGTCTGGGGCCAACGTCCTGACTTTC.

The J gene is TRBJ2-1, the V gene TRBV6-1; D is uncertain. Germline-derived CDR1 and CDR2 are MNHNS and SASEGT. CDR3 length: 12 residues. V was clipped by 5 bases and J by 6 bases, with 8 bases between them. The CDR3 coding sequence is TGTGCCAGCAGTTGGTCTAGCAATGAGCAGTTCTTC. Translated: CASSWSSNEQFF.

The chain joins TRBV18 to TRBJ1-6; possibly TRBD1 for D (6 bases). V was pared by 3 bases and J by 5 bases, with 11 bases between. Per the germline V gene, CDR1 is KGHSH and CDR2 is LQKENI. The CDR3 has 15 residues. The CDR3 DNA reads TGTGCCAGCTCACCGGCGGCAGGGGATAATTCACCCCTCCACTTT. It is translated as CASSPAAGDNSPLHF.

The CDR3 bases are TGTGCCACCCACCCAAGGGGACCCTACGAGCAGTACTTC. Translation: CATHPRGPYEQYF. The chain combines TRBV6-6 with TRBJ2-7, with D perhaps being TRBD1 or TRBD2 (5 bases each). From germline, CDR1 is MNHNY and CDR2 SVGAGI (reference sequence). This CDR3 region has 13 residues. Trimming left V 10 bases short and J 2 bases short, with 15 bases between.

The genes are TRBV6-1 and TRBJ2-7; 7 bases match TRBD2. The CDR3 contains 16 residues. Germline V lookup: CDR1 MNHNS, CDR2 SASEGT. Trimming removed 3 bases from V and 4 bases from J; junction bases left unmatched: 12. The CDR3 sequence: CASSDPFGGSKYEQYF. The CDR3 bases are TGTGCCAGCAGTGACCCCTTTGGCGGGAGTAAGTACGAGCAGTACTTC.

The chain couples TRBV20-1 to TRBJ2-3; D gene ambiguous. The CDR3 is 11 residues long. V dropped 5 bases and J dropped 1 base, with 4 bases sitting between them. The germline V gene has CDR1 DFQATT and CDR2 SNEGSKA (reference sequence). This chain's CDR3 is CSASRTDTQYF. CDR3 DNA sequence: TGCAGTGCTTCCCGCACAGATACGCAGTATTTT.